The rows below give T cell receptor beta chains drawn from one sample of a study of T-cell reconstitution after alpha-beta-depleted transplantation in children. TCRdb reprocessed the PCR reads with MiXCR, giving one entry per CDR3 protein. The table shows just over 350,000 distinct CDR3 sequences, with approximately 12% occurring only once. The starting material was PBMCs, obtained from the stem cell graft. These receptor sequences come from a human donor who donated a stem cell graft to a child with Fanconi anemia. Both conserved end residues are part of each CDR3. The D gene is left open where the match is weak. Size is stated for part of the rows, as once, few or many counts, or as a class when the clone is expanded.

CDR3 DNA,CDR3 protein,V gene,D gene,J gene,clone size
TGTGCCAGCAGCCTACGACCAGGGACAGACAATGAGCAGTTCTTC,CASSLRPGTDNEQFF,TRBV7-8,TRBD1,TRBJ2-1,few
TGTGCCAGCAGCCCACTACAGGGTTTTACAAATACGCAGTATTTT,CASSPLQGFTNTQYF,TRBV7-3,.,TRBJ2-3,.
TGTGCCAGCAGTTTAAACATGTACGATGAGCAGTTCTTC,CASSLNMYDEQFF,TRBV6-5,.,TRBJ2-1,.
TGTGCCAGTAGTTTACAGGGCGATGTGGACATTCAGTACTTC,CASSLQGDVDIQYF,TRBV19,.,TRBJ2-4,many
TGCAGTGCTAGCGGGGGGGTACCGGGGGCCCTAAGCAATCAGCCCCAGCATTTT,CSASGGVPGALSNQPQHF,TRBV20-1,.,TRBJ1-5,many
TGTGCCAGCAGCTTGGGGGGGACAGGGGGTTACACCGGGGAGCTGTTTTTT,CASSLGGTGGYTGELFF,TRBV5-6,TRBD1,TRBJ2-2,few
TGTGCCAGCAGCCTGGACAGGGACCCACGCGATAATGAAAAACTGTTTTTT,CASSLDRDPRDNEKLFF,TRBV7-3,TRBD1,TRBJ1-4,.
TGCAGTGCTTCTGACCGGGGCAGCACAGATACGCAGTATTTT,CSASDRGSTDTQYF,TRBV20-1,.,TRBJ2-3,few
TGTGCCAGCAGTGAAGCGGGGACACCTGAAGCTTTCTTT,CASSEAGTPEAFF,TRBV6-1,.,TRBJ1-1,few
TGCGCCAGCAGCCAAGGCGAGGGACGGGGGAATTCACCCCTCCACTTT,CASSQGEGRGNSPLHF,TRBV4-3,.,TRBJ1-6,many
TGTGCCAGTAGTATAGTCGCTTTAGACCCCCCAATGGGAGAGCAGTTCTTC,CASSIVALDPPMGEQFF,TRBV19,.,TRBJ2-1,few
TGCGCCAGCAGCTTGGGGCCGGGGGGCACTGAAGCTTTCTTT,CASSLGPGGTEAFF,TRBV5-1,.,TRBJ1-1,many
TGTGCCATCAGTGATTTACAGGGGGATACGCAGTATTTT,CAISDLQGDTQYF,TRBV10-3,TRBD1,TRBJ2-3,.
TGTGCCAGCATACTTACCGGGGAGCTGTTTTTT,CASILTGELFF,TRBV12-3/TRBV12-4,.,TRBJ2-2,many
TGTGCCAGCAGCTTGGGAATGCAGCTGACCTATGGCTACACCTTC,CASSLGMQLTYGYTF,TRBV5-4,.,TRBJ1-2,.
TGTGCCAGCAGCTTAAGTTCGGTGAGGAACACTGAAGCTTTCTTT,CASSLSSVRNTEAFF,TRBV7-9,.,TRBJ1-1,few
TGCAGCGTTGTGGGATGGAGCTATGGCTACACCTTC,CSVVGWSYGYTF,TRBV29-1,.,TRBJ1-2,many
TGTGCCAGCTCACCACTGCGGGATCTCGGGGGCTACACCTTC,CASSPLRDLGGYTF,TRBV18,.,TRBJ1-2,.
TGCGCCAGCGGCTACAACACCGGGGAGCTGTTTTTT,CASGYNTGELFF,TRBV5-1,.,TRBJ2-2,many
TGCGCCAGCCGGGGGGGCGGCAATCAGCCCCAGCATTTT,CASRGGGNQPQHF,TRBV10-2,.,TRBJ1-5,many
TGTGCCAGCAGCTTGAAGGGGGGACAGGGGGTTCCGAGAACCTACGAGCAGTACTTC,CASSLKGGQGVPRTYEQYF,TRBV27,TRBD1,TRBJ2-7,few
TGTGCCAGTAGTATACGAGGACTAGACGGGGAGCTGTTTTTT,CASSIRGLDGELFF,TRBV19,TRBD2,TRBJ2-2,few
TGTGCCAGCAGCTTAGGTGAGCCCCGACACGCTCAGCCCCAGCATTTT,CASSLGEPRHAQPQHF,TRBV7-9,.,TRBJ1-5,few
TGTGCCAGCAGTTTATTTGGACACTTGAACACTGAAGCTTTCTTT,CASSLFGHLNTEAFF,TRBV28,.,TRBJ1-1,many
TGTGCCAGCAGCCAGGGGGTCCTCCAGCCCCAGCATTTT,CASSQGVLQPQHF,TRBV25-1,TRBD1,TRBJ1-5,.
TGCGCCAGCAGCTACCCGAAAGATACGCAGTATTTT,CASSYPKDTQYF,TRBV5-1,.,TRBJ2-3,once
TGTGCCTGGAGTGTAGGGGTTGAGCAGTTCTTC,CAWSVGVEQFF,TRBV30,.,TRBJ2-1,few
TGTGCCAGCAGTTGGGGACAGGGGGCTCATGAGCAGTTCTTC,CASSWGQGAHEQFF,TRBV6-5,TRBD1,TRBJ2-1,few
TGCAGCGTTGCTTCCGGTCCCACCGGGGAGCTGTTTTTT,CSVASGPTGELFF,TRBV29-1,.,TRBJ2-2,many
TGTGCCAGCAGTCCGACGTTACACGGCGAGCAGTACTTC,CASSPTLHGEQYF,TRBV12-3/TRBV12-4,.,TRBJ2-7,.
TGTGCCATCAGGATTGACGCGGCAGGGACGAGCGGCTACACCTTC,CAIRIDAAGTSGYTF,TRBV10-3,.,TRBJ1-2,many
TGTGCCAGCAGCTTAACACGACTAGACGGGAAGCAGTTCTTC,CASSLTRLDGKQFF,TRBV7-2,.,TRBJ2-1,.
TGCGCCAGCAGCCCCGGCGGGTGGGATGAAGCTTTCTTT,CASSPGGWDEAFF,TRBV5-1,.,TRBJ1-1,few
TGCGCCAGCAGCTCTCCGACAGCCCAAGAGACCCAGTACTTC,CASSSPTAQETQYF,TRBV5-1,.,TRBJ2-5,few
TGTGCCGCGGGGGCGTCGGCAGACAATCAGCCCCAGCATTTT,CAAGASADNQPQHF,TRBV10-3,.,TRBJ1-5,few
TGTGCCAGCAGGTTGCTAGCGGGCTCAACTCTTAACAATGAGCAGTTCTTC,CASRLLAGSTLNNEQFF,TRBV28,TRBD2,TRBJ2-1,.
TGTGCCAGCAGTTACCGTAGAACAGGGGCTGATAACTATGGCTACACCTTC,CASSYRRTGADNYGYTF,TRBV6-5,TRBD1,TRBJ1-2,many
TGTGCCAGCAGTCAAAAAGGGGGGATTTCTTACTCTGGAAACACCATATATTTT,CASSQKGGISYSGNTIYF,TRBV2,.,TRBJ1-3,.
TGTGCCAGCAGCGAACTGGGACAGGGAATCTATGGCTACACCTTC,CASSELGQGIYGYTF,TRBV2,TRBD1,TRBJ1-2,.
TGCGCCAGCAGCCCGTCGGGGGATCGCACTGAAGCTTTCTTT,CASSPSGDRTEAFF,TRBV5-1,.,TRBJ1-1,.
TGCAGTGCGCGGACAGCTGGGAAGACCCAGTACTTC,CSARTAGKTQYF,TRBV20-1,.,TRBJ2-5,many
TGTGCCAGCAAGGGAGGCGGGGGCGACCGTTCCTACGAGCAGTACTTC,CASKGGGGDRSYEQYF,TRBV6-1,.,TRBJ2-7,many
TGTGCCAGCTCCCCTCCGACTAGCAGGAATGAGCAGTTCTTC,CASSPPTSRNEQFF,TRBV18,TRBD2,TRBJ2-1,few
TGTGCCTGGAGGGACAGGTCGAACACTGAAGCTTTCTTT,CAWRDRSNTEAFF,TRBV30,TRBD1,TRBJ1-1,few